This entry is about one TCR beta chain. The CDR3 loop spans 15 amino acids. From germline, CDR1 is KGHSH and CDR2 LQKENI. V was pared by 4 bases and J by 5 bases, with 8 bases of the junction left unmatched. This record belongs to a study of blood T cell repertoires in COVID-19. Overall study context: Samples of COVID-19 (acute and convalescent) were obtained from the United States, Italy and Spain. In each case, the material was cDNA or gDNA derived from T cells, B-cell-depleted T cells, or PBMCs.

In the original workflow: Estimation of nucleated cell counts was performed using reference gene primer amplification. Assay: immunoSEQ multiplex PCR; the TCRdb copy retains only in-frame clones and omits some. The D gene and trimming were derived from the DNA, and the V and J assignments and clone size from that table. The sample lists 75,000 to 95,000 clones; around 83% were seen once. The chain joins TRBV18 to TRBJ2-5, with TRBD1 matching over 9 bases. Sample: peripheral blood. This clonotype was obtained from a man aged 60 to 69 with acute or convalescent COVID-19. CDR3 nucleotides: TGTGCCAGCTCACACGGACAGGGGCCCTACGAGACCCAGTACTTC. Protein sequence: CASSHGQGPYETQYF.